The source of this TCR beta chain is a study of CD8 T cells in Susac syndrome. The J segment lost 3 bases and the V segment lost 1 base, leaving 12 bases of the junction unmatched. CDR1 is LGHNA, CDR2 YNFKEQ, per germline. The CDR3 has 17 amino acids. With random hexamers, reverse transcription was performed on roughly 0.45 to 1 ug of RNA. By means of immunoSEQ multiplex PCR, TCR beta CDR3 spanning 54 Vbeta and 13 Jbeta underwent amplification. TCRdb independently ran MiXCR on the immunoSEQ multiplex PCR reads; one entry per CDR3 protein. The sample has approximately 300,000 distinct CDR3 sequences, about 91% seen once. The T cells that were sequenced for TCR beta were CD8+ and CD4+ cells from blood. Treatment-naive patients with stable or active relapsing-remitting disease were the multiple sclerosis controls. TEMRA cells underwent FACS enrichment and CD8+ and CD4+ T cells underwent negative isolation.

Material: CD8+ T cells from PBMCs. This sequence originates from a human donor with multiple sclerosis. The chain joins TRBV4-2 to TRBJ2-7; 7 bases align to TRBD2. The CDR3 DNA is TGTGCCAGCAGCCAAGTTAGTGGGGCTAGCGGAAACTACGAGCAGTACTTC. This codes for CASSQVSGASGNYEQYF.